The rows below give T cell receptor beta chains drawn from one sample of a study of blood T cell repertoires in COVID-19. Produced via immunoSEQ multiplex PCR; TCRdb's table is partial and in-frame only. The sample contains hundreds of thousands of clones, 65% to 90% of which appear only once. Material for sequencing was PBMCs or T cells enriched from blood (not recorded which). The receptors were sampled from a woman aged 40 to 49 with acute COVID-19. The CDR3 runs from the conserved cysteine through the conserved F or W. Each record gives: clone size, CDR3 length, V gene, J gene, D gene, CDR3 protein, CDR3 DNA. D genes are given only for firm matches. For some rows the clone size is stated as once, few or many, or as a class when expanded; others skip it.

clone size: .; CDR3 length: 14; V gene: TRBV27; J gene: TRBJ2-7; D gene: .; CDR3 protein: CASSPYSSSYEQYF; CDR3 DNA: TGTGCCAGCAGCCCCTACTCTAGCTCCTACGAGCAGTACTTC
clone size: few; CDR3 length: 18; V gene: TRBV30; J gene: TRBJ2-5; D gene: .; CDR3 protein: CAWSRSRLRERYQETQYF; CDR3 DNA: TGTGCCTGGAGTCGATCCCGCTTGAGGGAGAGGTACCAAGAGACCCAGTACTTC
clone size: .; CDR3 length: 17; V gene: TRBV18; J gene: TRBJ2-7; D gene: TRBD1; CDR3 protein: CASSREAQGAPSYEQYF; CDR3 DNA: TGTGCCAGCTCGCGCGAAGCTCAGGGGGCCCCCTCCTACGAGCAGTACTTC
clone size: .; CDR3 length: 11; V gene: TRBV12-3/TRBV12-4; J gene: TRBJ1-1; D gene: .; CDR3 protein: CASSFETEAFF; CDR3 DNA: TGTGCCAGCAGTTTCGAGACTGAAGCTTTCTTT
clone size: .; CDR3 length: 16; V gene: TRBV5-1; J gene: TRBJ2-2; D gene: TRBD1; CDR3 protein: CASSLVPQGDTGELFF; CDR3 DNA: TGCGCCAGCAGTCTTGTCCCACAGGGGGACACCGGGGAGCTGTTTTTT
clone size: once; CDR3 length: 13; V gene: TRBV29-1; J gene: TRBJ1-1; D gene: .; CDR3 protein: CSVDENKNTEAFF; CDR3 DNA: TGCAGCGTTGATGAAAACAAGAACACTGAAGCTTTCTTT
clone size: .; CDR3 length: 14; V gene: TRBV5-1; J gene: TRBJ1-5; D gene: .; CDR3 protein: CASSSGRNNQPQHF; CDR3 DNA: TGCGCCAGCAGCTCCGGGAGGAACAATCAGCCCCAGCATTTT
clone size: .; CDR3 length: 15; V gene: TRBV5-4; J gene: TRBJ2-1; D gene: TRBD2; CDR3 protein: CASSISGRSYNEQFF; CDR3 DNA: TGTGCCAGCAGCATTAGCGGGAGGTCCTACAATGAGCAGTTCTTC
clone size: .; CDR3 length: 18; V gene: TRBV6-1; J gene: TRBJ2-1; D gene: TRBD2; CDR3 protein: CASSGSSGRWERDNEQFF; CDR3 DNA: TGTGCCAGCAGTGGCAGTAGCGGGAGATGGGAGAGGGACAATGAGCAGTTCTTC
clone size: .; CDR3 length: 13; V gene: TRBV30; J gene: TRBJ2-5; D gene: TRBD1; CDR3 protein: CACQDRAQETQYF; CDR3 DNA: TGTGCCTGCCAAGACAGGGCACAAGAGACCCAGTACTTC
clone size: .; CDR3 length: 13; V gene: TRBV28; J gene: TRBJ1-1; D gene: .; CDR3 protein: CASSSSVRTEAFF; CDR3 DNA: TGTGCCAGCAGTTCCAGCGTACGGACTGAAGCTTTCTTT
clone size: .; CDR3 length: 13; V gene: TRBV28; J gene: TRBJ1-2; D gene: TRBD1; CDR3 protein: CAGGDRINYGYTF; CDR3 DNA: TGTGCGGGCGGGGACAGGATCAACTATGGCTACACCTTC
clone size: .; CDR3 length: 15; V gene: TRBV5-6; J gene: TRBJ2-5; D gene: TRBD2; CDR3 protein: CASSRGLAGVETQYF; CDR3 DNA: TGTGCCAGCAGCCGGGGACTAGCGGGAGTGGAGACCCAGTACTTC
clone size: .; CDR3 length: 15; V gene: TRBV14; J gene: TRBJ1-3; D gene: .; CDR3 protein: CASSFRGRSGNTIYF; CDR3 DNA: TGTGCCAGCAGCTTCCGGGGAAGGTCTGGAAACACCATATATTTT
clone size: .; CDR3 length: 15; V gene: TRBV28; J gene: TRBJ2-1; D gene: .; CDR3 protein: CASSLYPQRGNEQFF; CDR3 DNA: TGTGCCAGCAGTTTATATCCCCAACGGGGCAATGAGCAGTTCTTC
clone size: .; CDR3 length: 13; V gene: TRBV28; J gene: TRBJ2-1; D gene: .; CDR3 protein: CASSPTDPTGQFF; CDR3 DNA: TGTGCCAGCAGTCCAACGGATCCAACAGGGCAGTTCTTC
clone size: .; CDR3 length: 16; V gene: TRBV7-3; J gene: TRBJ2-2; D gene: .; CDR3 protein: CASSPRRAANTGELFF; CDR3 DNA: TGTGCCAGCAGCCCTAGGCGAGCTGCTAACACCGGGGAGCTGTTTTTT
clone size: .; CDR3 length: 15; V gene: TRBV5-1; J gene: TRBJ2-5; D gene: TRBD1; CDR3 protein: CASSLRQGVQETQYF; CDR3 DNA: TGCGCCAGCAGCTTGCGACAGGGAGTCCAAGAGACCCAGTACTTC
clone size: .; CDR3 length: 14; V gene: TRBV15; J gene: TRBJ2-7; D gene: .; CDR3 protein: CATSRGPEANEQYF; CDR3 DNA: TGTGCCACCAGCAGAGGTCCGGAGGCGAACGAGCAGTACTTC
clone size: .; CDR3 length: 16; V gene: TRBV9; J gene: TRBJ2-1; D gene: TRBD2; CDR3 protein: CASSRLGTSGNDEQFF; CDR3 DNA: TGTGCCAGCAGTCGTCTAGGGACTAGCGGGAATGATGAGCAGTTCTTC
clone size: .; CDR3 length: 15; V gene: TRBV28; J gene: TRBJ1-5; D gene: TRBD1; CDR3 protein: CASSLPRTGGQPQHF; CDR3 DNA: TGTGCCAGCAGTTTGCCTCGGACAGGGGGTCAGCCCCAGCATTTT
clone size: .; CDR3 length: 19; V gene: TRBV27; J gene: TRBJ2-2; D gene: TRBD2; CDR3 protein: CASSHGLAGGLLDTGELFF; CDR3 DNA: TGTGCCAGCAGTCATGGACTAGCGGGAGGCCTCCTGGACACCGGGGAGCTGTTTTTT
clone size: .; CDR3 length: 16; V gene: TRBV3-1/TRBV3-2; J gene: TRBJ1-2; D gene: .; CDR3 protein: CASSQEAGQASGGYTF; CDR3 DNA: TGTGCCAGCAGCCAAGAGGCCGGGCAAGCCTCGGGGGGCTACACCTTC
clone size: once; CDR3 length: 17; V gene: TRBV28; J gene: TRBJ2-7; D gene: .; CDR3 protein: CASSVQDSLGVNYEQYF; CDR3 DNA: TGTGCCAGCAGTGTACAAGATTCTTTAGGGGTAAACTACGAGCAGTACTTC
clone size: .; CDR3 length: 11; V gene: TRBV30; J gene: TRBJ2-7; D gene: .; CDR3 protein: CAWSANYEQYF; CDR3 DNA: TGTGCCTGGAGTGCCAATTACGAGCAGTACTTC
clone size: .; CDR3 length: 14; V gene: TRBV13; J gene: TRBJ2-7; D gene: TRBD2; CDR3 protein: CASSLAGGGYEQYF; CDR3 DNA: TGTGCCAGCAGTTTAGCGGGAGGGGGTTACGAGCAGTACTTC
clone size: .; CDR3 length: 12; V gene: TRBV7-3; J gene: TRBJ2-1; D gene: .; CDR3 protein: CASSLYRGEQFF; CDR3 DNA: TGTGCCAGCAGTTTGTACCGGGGTGAGCAGTTCTTC
clone size: .; CDR3 length: 15; V gene: TRBV20-1; J gene: TRBJ2-1; D gene: .; CDR3 protein: CSASYRGMSYNEQFF; CDR3 DNA: TGCAGTGCTAGTTACCGCGGGATGTCCTACAATGAGCAGTTCTTC
clone size: .; CDR3 length: 12; V gene: TRBV19; J gene: TRBJ2-7; D gene: .; CDR3 protein: CASSTGSYEQYF; CDR3 DNA: TGTGCCAGTTCGACAGGTTCCTACGAGCAGTACTTC
clone size: .; CDR3 length: 15; V gene: TRBV27; J gene: TRBJ1-2; D gene: .; CDR3 protein: CASSSLRVVNYGYTF; CDR3 DNA: TGTGCCAGCAGTTCCTTACGAGTGGTTAACTATGGCTACACCTTC
clone size: .; CDR3 length: 11; V gene: TRBV30; J gene: TRBJ2-7; D gene: .; CDR3 protein: CAWSLSYEQYF; CDR3 DNA: TGTGCCTGGAGTCTATCCTACGAGCAGTACTTC
clone size: few; CDR3 length: 15; V gene: TRBV4-2; J gene: TRBJ1-6; D gene: .; CDR3 protein: CASSQEEGHASPLHF; CDR3 DNA: TGTGCCAGCAGCCAAGAGGAGGGGCACGCTTCACCCCTCCACTTT
clone size: .; CDR3 length: 13; V gene: TRBV19; J gene: TRBJ1-5; D gene: .; CDR3 protein: CASTGYSNQPQHF; CDR3 DNA: TGTGCCAGTACAGGGTATAGCAATCAGCCCCAGCATTTT
clone size: .; CDR3 length: 15; V gene: TRBV15; J gene: TRBJ2-3; D gene: .; CDR3 protein: CATSRVGGSTDTQYF; CDR3 DNA: TGTGCCACCAGCAGAGTTGGAGGGAGCACAGATACGCAGTATTTT